This T cell receptor beta chain was retrieved from a study of T-cell reconstitution after alpha-beta-depleted transplantation in children. Findings and limits, study-wide: Several hundred graft clones that had expanded were reportedly the source of alpha-beta T cells about two months after transplant.

This clonotype has only a few counts. Its target is not known. The TCRbeta library incorporated unique molecular identifiers. TCRdb re-derived calls from the PCR reads in MiXCR, one entry per CDR3 protein. The sample lists some 440,000 distinct CDR3 sequences; around 16% were seen once. The germline V gene has CDR1 SGHNT and CDR2 YYREEE (reference sequence). Trimming at V came to 3 bases and at J to 5 bases, leaving 18 bases not matched to a gene. The CDR3 consists of 21 residues. This clonotype was sampled from a boy in the first two years of life who had a stem cell transplant for Wiskott-Aldrich syndrome, so the T cells may come from the graft donor. The rearrangement links TRBV5-4 to TRBJ2-1; 15 nucleotides line up with TRBD2. The sample in question was PBMCs, mostly from graft donor cells, obtained 360 days after TCRalphabeta/CD19-depleted stem cell transplant. CDR3 region: CASSYRMGLAGGPTNHNEQFF. The CDR3 nucleotides read TGTGCCAGCAGCTACCGAATGGGACTAGCGGGGGGCCCCACTAATCACAATGAGCAGTTCTTC. The full variable domain, with the rest looked up from reference TRBV5-4 and TRBJ2-1, is ETGVTQSPTHLIKTRGQQVTLRCSSQSGHNTVSWYQQALGQGPQFIFQYYREEENGRGNFPPRFSGLQFPNYSSELNVNALELDDSALYLCASSYRMGLAGGPTNHNEQFFGPGTRLTVL.